One and the same sample provided the 15 T cell receptor beta chains below, sequenced in a study of blood T cell repertoires in COVID-19. Assay: immunoSEQ multiplex PCR; the TCRdb copy retains only in-frame clones and omits some. This table holds about 160,000 clones, around 84% found once. Source material: peripheral blood. Every receptor here comes from a man aged 35 to 55 with acute or convalescent COVID-19.

The chain joins TRBV30 to TRBJ2-3, with a weak D call TRBD2 (5 bases). Trimming stripped 5 bases from V and 2 bases from J, with 11 bases between. Per the germline V gene, CDR1 is GTSNPN and CDR2 is SVGIG (reference sequence). The CDR3 runs to 13 residues. DNA for the CDR3: TGTGCCTGGGCCGGGATATCCACAGATACGCAGTATTTT. Protein product: CAWAGISTDTQYF.

This clone was found a few times. V gene TRBV5-1 combines with J gene TRBJ2-5, with TRBD2 matching 8 bases. The CDR3 runs 15 residues. CDR1 and CDR2 from the germline V gene are SGHRS and YFSETQ. Trimming removed 0 bases from V and 4 bases from J; junction bases left unmatched: 5. Here the CDR3 reads CASSLAAGDGETQYF. In DNA, the CDR3 is TGCGCCAGCAGCTTGGCAGCGGGGGATGGAGAGACCCAGTACTTC. The whole variable domain, remainder taken from reference TRBV5-1 and TRBJ2-5, is KAGVTQTPRYLIKTRGQQVTLSCSPISGHRSVSWYQQTPGQGLQFLFEYFSETQRNKGNFPGRFSGRQFSNSRSEMNVSTLELGDSALYLCASSLAAGDGETQYFGPGTRLLVL.

This sequence joins TRBV30 and TRBJ1-2, with D tentatively TRBD1 (5 bases). The germline V and J ends were trimmed by 4 bases and 2 bases, with 11 bases remaining between them. This CDR3 is built from 13 residues. The V gene's germline CDR1 is GTSNPN and CDR2 SVGIG (reference sequence). The CDR3 here is CAWKAGWNYGYTF. In DNA, the CDR3 is TGTGCCTGGAAGGCAGGGTGGAACTATGGCTACACCTTC.

The chain links TRBV9 to TRBJ1-6, with D perhaps TRBD1 (5 bases). The germline V gene encodes CDR1 SGDLS and CDR2 YYNGEE. CDR3 size: 14 residues. Trimming stripped 1 base from V and 6 bases from J, with 8 bases between. CDR3 sequence: CASSVTGINSPLHF. The CDR3 nucleotides are TGTGCCAGCAGCGTAACAGGTATTAATTCACCCCTCCACTTT.

V usage is TRBV29-1 and J usage is TRBJ1-3; weak D call: TRBD1 (6 bases). V was trimmed by 6 bases and J by 3 bases, leaving 12 bases between them. Germline V gene lookup returns CDR1 SQVTM and CDR2 ANQGSEA. CDR3 length equals 13 residues. CDR3: CSVGTGFGNTIYF. CDR3 DNA: TGCAGCGTCGGTACAGGGTTTGGAAACACCATATATTTT.

A single count supports this clone. The rearrangement joins TRBV4-1 to TRBJ1-4; D might be TRBD1 (5 bases). CDR1 and CDR2 from the germline V gene are MGHRA and YSYEKL. V lost 1 base and J 8 bases, leaving 11 bases between the germline ends. The CDR3 loop spans 14 amino acids. As DNA, the CDR3 is TGCGCCAGCAGCCAAGGGCAGGGTAGCGAAAAACTGTTTTTT. It yields the protein CASSQGQGSEKLFF.

The chain combines TRBV11-2 with TRBJ2-3, with 7 bases lining up with TRBD1. The ends lost 6 bases at V and 5 bases at J; junction bases unmatched: 11. Germline-derived CDR1 and CDR2 are SGHAT and FQNNGV. This CDR3 contains 15 residues. The CDR3 spells CASRLNRGPVDTQYF. CDR3 sequence (DNA): TGTGCCAGCAGGCTAAATAGGGGGCCGGTAGATACGCAGTATTTT. Drawing the rest from reference TRBV11-2 and TRBJ2-3, the complete variable domain is EAGVAQSPRYKIIEKRQSVAFWCNPISGHATLYWYQQILGQGPKLLIQFQNNGVVDDSQLPKDRFSAERLKGVDSTLKIQPAKLEDSAVYLCASRLNRGPVDTQYFGPGTRLTVL.

This clone has more than one count but fewer than ten. This chain joins TRBV7-6 and TRBJ1-1, with a tentative D call TRBD1 (5 bases). CDR1 and CDR2 from the germline V gene are SGHVS and FNYEAQ. This CDR3 has 12 amino acids. The V end was cut by 4 bases, the J end by 4 bases, with 7 bases between. The CDR3 here is CASSSGFTEAFF. The CDR3 region has the DNA TGTGCCAGCAGCTCAGGGTTCACTGAAGCTTTCTTT.

V gene TRBV6-4 combines with J gene TRBJ2-6, with 8 bases matching TRBD2. Trimming cost V 4 bases and J 4 bases; bases outside gene matches: 6. CDR1 MRHNA and CDR2 SNTAGT come from the germline V gene. This CDR3 has 16 amino acids. Here the CDR3 reads CASSADSGVGANVLTF. As DNA, the CDR3 is TGTGCCAGCAGTGCTGATAGCGGGGTCGGGGCCAACGTCCTGACTTTC.

The chain carries TRBV9 and TRBJ1-6, with D uncertain. CDR1 is SGDLS and CDR2 is YYNGEE in the germline V gene. The CDR3 runs 14 residues. The V end lost 5 bases, the J end lost 5 bases, and 11 bases lay between the germline ends. The CDR3 here is CASRFGSDNSPLHF. CDR3 DNA: TGTGCCAGCAGGTTCGGGTCGGATAATTCACCCCTCCACTTT.

The V gene is TRBV9, the J gene TRBJ2-7; TRBD1 matches 8 bases. The germline V gene has CDR1 SGDLS and CDR2 YYNGEE. Unmatched junction bases numbered 8, after V lost 4 bases and J lost 2 bases. The CDR3 is 15 amino acids. This CDR3 is CASSPRVQGAYEQYF. The CDR3 nucleotides are TGTGCCAGCAGCCCGAGAGTACAGGGGGCCTACGAGCAGTACTTC.

The chain joins TRBV19 to TRBJ1-1, with D perhaps matching TRBD1 (6 bases). Trimming cost V 5 bases and J 7 bases, with 17 bases left between them. From germline, CDR1 is LNHDA and CDR2 SQIVND (reference sequence). The CDR3 has 14 amino acids. Here the CDR3 DNA reads TGTGCCAGTAGTCAAAGGGGGAGCTCGGGTGAAGCTTTCTTT. This encodes CASSQRGSSGEAFF.

The chain joins TRBV29-1 to TRBJ2-7, with a weak D call TRBD1 (6 bases). Trimming pared 4 bases from V and 0 bases from J, leaving 16 bases between. The CDR3 spans 15 residues. Germline-derived CDR1 and CDR2 are SQVTM and ANQGSEA. For the CDR3, the DNA is TGCAGCGTTGTACCGACAGGAGTCAGCTCCTACGAGCAGTACTTC. Its translation: CSVVPTGVSSYEQYF.

J is TRBJ2-3 and V is TRBV27; 7 positions match TRBD2. The CDR3 is 15 amino acids. V trimming: 7 bases; J trimming: 4 bases; junction bases outside the gene matches: 11. Germline CDR1 MNHEY, CDR2 SMNVEV (reference sequence). The CDR3 reads CASTRRAGVSDTQYF. In DNA, the CDR3 is TGTGCCAGCACCCGGCGGGCGGGGGTCTCAGATACGCAGTATTTT.

The chain joins TRBV30 to TRBJ1-5; maybe TRBD1 (6 bases). The CDR3 spans 15 residues. In germline, CDR1 is GTSNPN, CDR2 SVGIG (reference sequence). The V and J ends lost 1 base and 4 bases respectively, with 14 bases between them. The CDR3 DNA sequence: TGTGCCTGGAGTGCCCATACAGGGATAAATCAGCCCCAGCATTTT. Protein product: CAWSAHTGINQPQHF. The whole variable domain, filled in from reference TRBV30 and TRBJ1-5, reads SQTIHQWPATLVQPVGSPLSLECTVEGTSNPNLYWYRQAAGRGLQLLFYSVGIGQISSEVPQNLSASRPQDRQFILSSKKLLLSDSGFYLCAWSAHTGINQPQHFGDGTRLSIL.